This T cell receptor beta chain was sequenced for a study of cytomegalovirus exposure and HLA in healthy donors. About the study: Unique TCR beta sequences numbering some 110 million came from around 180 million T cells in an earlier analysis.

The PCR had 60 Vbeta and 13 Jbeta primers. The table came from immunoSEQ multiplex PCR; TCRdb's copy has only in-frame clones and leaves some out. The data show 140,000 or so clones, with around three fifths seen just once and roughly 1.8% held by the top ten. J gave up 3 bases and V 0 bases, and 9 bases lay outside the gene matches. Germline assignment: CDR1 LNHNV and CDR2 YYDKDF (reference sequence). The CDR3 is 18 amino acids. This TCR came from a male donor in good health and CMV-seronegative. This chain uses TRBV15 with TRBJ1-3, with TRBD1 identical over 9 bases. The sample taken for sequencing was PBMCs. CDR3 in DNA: TGTGCCACCAGCAGAGACACGGGACAGGGACTTCGTGGAAACACCATATATTTT. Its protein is CATSRDTGQGLRGNTIYF.